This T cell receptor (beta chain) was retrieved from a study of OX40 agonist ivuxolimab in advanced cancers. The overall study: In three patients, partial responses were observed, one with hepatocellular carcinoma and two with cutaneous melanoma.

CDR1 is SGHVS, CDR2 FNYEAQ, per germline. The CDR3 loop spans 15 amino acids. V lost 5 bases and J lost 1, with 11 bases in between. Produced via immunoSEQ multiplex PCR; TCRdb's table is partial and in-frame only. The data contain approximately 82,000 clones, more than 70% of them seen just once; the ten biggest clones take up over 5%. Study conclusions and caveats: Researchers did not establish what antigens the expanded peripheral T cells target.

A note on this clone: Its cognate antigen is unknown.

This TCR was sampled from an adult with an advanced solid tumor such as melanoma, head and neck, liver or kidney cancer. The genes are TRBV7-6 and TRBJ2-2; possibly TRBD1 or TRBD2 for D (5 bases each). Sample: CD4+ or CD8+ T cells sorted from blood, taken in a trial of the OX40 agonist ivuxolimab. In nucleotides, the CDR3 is TGTGCCAGCAGCCCTAAGAGGGGGAACACCGGGGAGCTGTTTTTT. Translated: CASSPKRGNTGELFF.